This paragraph reports one TCR beta chain. This clone showed up just once. The antigen it recognizes is unknown. Per-base qualities were not stored, and no clone one base away is much larger. The data were taken from a study of blood T cell repertoires in COVID-19 (dated by TCRdb to about 2020). Regarding the study in general: The collaborator samples originated in the United States, Italy and Spain and spanned the acute and convalescent phases of COVID-19. The prospective study material was composed of cDNA or gDNA derived from T cells, B-cell-depleted T cells, or PBMCs. The dataset comprised deeply sampled blood TCRbeta repertoires from subjects exposed to, actively infected with, or recovered from COVID-19. The repertoires were released in a freely available public database intended as a resource for research on the immune response to SARS-CoV-2. Samples came from the ongoing ImmuneRACE study (first 160 participants) plus 1,254 subjects from 6 global collaborators. Nearly every sample came with metadata listing a de-identified subject ID, COVID-19 status, age in years and sex. Where available, HLA class I and class II types were obtained from metadata supplied by the sample provider rather than from assay-based typing. Findings and caveats that apply to the study as a whole: The quantity of clinical and demographic metadata differed by source and by participant and was supplied without curation.

The immunoSEQ Assay, a bias-controlled multiplex PCR, was used to amplify TCRbeta CDR3 regions from genomic DNA. The authors processed their data as follows. Nucleated cell counts per sample were estimated from amplification of reference gene primers within the assay. Sequence reads were collapsed and filtered to measure the absolute abundance of every unique TCRbeta CDR3 rearrangement. For each sample, productive Simpson clonality was calculated as the square root of Simpson's diversity index over productive rearrangements. TCRdb's version of the immuneACCESS table is confined to in-frame rearrangements and falls short of the full clone set. An unresolved V gene accounts for under half of the shortfall where checked; the remainder is of unknown origin. The V and J calls and clone size were taken over from that table, and D and trimming were inferred from the DNA. Here the sample has roughly 50,000 clones; over 75% occur a single time. The ten largest clones capture less than 35% of the sample.

At the junction V is shortened by 5 bases and J by 5 bases, with 18 bases in between. CDR1 and CDR2 are drawn from the germline V gene: SGHTA, FQGNSA. CDR3 length: 16 amino acids, cysteine to phenylalanine. The read is trimmed to its CDR3 DNA, 48 bases read in frame from base 1. In Seattle, one collaborating source enrolled patients while the infection was active and tracked those patients longitudinally over the course of disease. Whole blood was collected in K2EDTA tubes by collaborating institutions according to the institutions' own protocols. For TCRbeta analysis, collaborator samples were shipped as frozen whole blood, as isolated PBMCs, or as DNA extracted from either sample type.

The receptor comes from a woman of 80 years or more with COVID-19, enrolled during active disease. Sequencing input: peripheral blood. Rearrangement joined TRBV7-2 to TRBJ2-2; the D segment could be TRBD2, given 6 matching bases. The bases are TGTGCCAGCAGCCTGGGCGCTGCGGGGAGAACCGGGGAGCTGTTTTTT. This yields the protein CASSLGAAGRTGELFF.